These 12 T cell receptor beta chains came from one sample sequenced in a study of T cell responses to AZD1222 COVID-19 vaccine (dated by TCRdb to the early 2020s). The time point label here, explained by the study, means: baseline before first vaccination. The library was obtained by the immunoSEQ multiplex PCR assay. TCRdb took over this immuneACCESS table, retaining in-frame rearrangements with V and J assigned. Such tables are incomplete; in checked studies, under half of the missing clones stem from an unresolved V gene, and the remainder is unexplained. This sample holds about 150,000 clones; roughly 92% were observed only once. Over 1.5% of the sample is taken by the ten largest. Material: peripheral blood, obtained on day 0 of AZD1222 vaccination. Source of these receptors: an adult in good health.

The chain combines TRBV27 with TRBJ2-7, with 7 nucleotides matching TRBD1. The CDR3 length is 12 residues. With V trimmed by 9 bases and J by 1 base, 3 bases remained unmatched. Germline CDR1 and CDR2: MNHEY and SMNVEV (reference sequence). The CDR3 DNA is TGTGCCAGTCGGGACAGATCCTACGAGCAGTACTTC. Amino acid sequence: CASRDRSYEQYF.

The chain has TRBV10-3 and TRBJ2-7; D unresolved. CDR1 is ENHRY, CDR2 SYGVKD, per germline. The CDR3 totals 13 residues. The V and J ends lost 8 bases and 0 bases respectively, with 11 bases between them. The CDR3 here is CAIGALSSYEQYF. In DNA, the CDR3 is TGTGCCATCGGAGCGTTGAGCTCCTACGAGCAGTACTTC.

The V call is TRBV3-1 (or the pseudogene TRBV3-2), the J call TRBJ1-1; D gene ambiguous. The CDR3 covers 15 residues. Trimming took 1 base from V and 1 from J, leaving 10 bases between them. Germline V gives CDR1 LGHDT, CDR2 YNNKEL (reference sequence). This CDR3 is CASSQGGRSNTEAFF. The DNA of the CDR3 is TGTGCCAGCAGCCAAGGTGGCAGGTCGAACACTGAAGCTTTCTTT.

About this clone: The junction departs from germline at one end; a sequencing error may be responsible. The rearrangement uses TRBV7-9 and TRBJ2-3; possibly TRBD1 or TRBD2 for D (5 bases each). The germline gives CDR1 SEHNR, CDR2 FQNEAQ (reference sequence). The CDR3 runs 13 residues. The CDR3 DNA follows: TGTGCCAGCACCTTACGGGACGTGGATACGCAGTATTTT. Amino acid sequence: CASTLRDVDTQYF.

CDR3 sequence: CASSQAVAGGTYEQYF. The CDR3 nucleotides read TGTGCCAGCAGCCAAGCGGTAGCGGGAGGGACCTACGAGCAGTACTTC. The chain carries TRBV4-2 and TRBJ2-7; the match to TRBD2 covers 11 bases. The length of the CDR3 is 16 residues. Unmatched junction bases numbered 4, after V lost 1 base and J lost 2 bases. Germline assignment: CDR1 LGHNA and CDR2 YNFKEQ.

The rearrangement uses TRBV6-5 and TRBJ2-3; D is uncertain. CDR1 and CDR2 from the germline V gene are MNHEY and SVGAGI. Trimming removed 0 bases at V and 5 bases at J, with 3 bases between. The CDR3 sequence is 12 residues long. The CDR3 DNA is TGTGCCAGCAGTTACTCGCAAGATACGCAGTATTTT. It specifies CASSYSQDTQYF.

With respect to this clone: The DNA is left out, because the CDR3 cannot be placed on it with certainty; the CDR3 is given as TCRdb lists it. V is TRBV3-1 (or the pseudogene TRBV3-2) and J is TRBJ1-1. Germline V gene lookup returns CDR1 LGHDT and CDR2 YNNKEL (reference sequence). The CDR3 comprises 24 residues, both ends counted. The chain's CDR3 is CASSLLILCQQPRWPPGGPVEAFF.

The DNA for the CDR3 is TGTGCCAGTAGTCCCTGGGAGGGGTACAATGAGCAGTTCTTC. Its translation: CASSPWEGYNEQFF. This chain uses TRBV19 with TRBJ2-1; TRBD2 matches 7 bases. CDR1 LNHDA and CDR2 SQIVND come from the germline V gene (reference sequence). V shed 5 bases and J 4 bases; nucleotides not matched to a gene: 5. The CDR3 runs 14 residues.

The V gene is TRBV18, the J gene TRBJ2-5; 10 bases align to TRBD2. Trimming took 3 bases from V and 4 from J; bases not matched to a gene: 2. The CDR3 consists of 14 residues. Germline-derived CDR1 and CDR2 are KGHSH and LQKENI. The DNA of the CDR3 is TGTGCCAGCTCACCCGGGACTAGCGTAGAGACCCAGTACTTC. As protein: CASSPGTSVETQYF.

V is TRBV5-1 and J is TRBJ1-6; D remains ambiguous. The CDR3 is 14 amino acids. The V gene's germline CDR1 is SGHRS and CDR2 YFSETQ. The germline V and J ends were trimmed by 0 bases and 8 bases, with 9 bases remaining between them. CDR3 DNA sequence: TGCGCCAGCAGCTTGGGGCAGCGCGATTCACCCCTCCACTTT. Its protein is CASSLGQRDSPLHF.

The chain is built from TRBV5-4 and TRBJ2-3; tentatively, D is TRBD1 or TRBD2 (6 bases each). This CDR3 has 15 amino acids. V was clipped by 4 bases and J by 1 base, with 13 bases between them. CDR1 is SGHNT, CDR2 YYREEE, per germline (reference sequence). This CDR3 reads CASSRPGAGTDTQYF. Here the CDR3 DNA reads TGTGCCAGCAGCCGGCCGGGGGCCGGCACAGATACGCAGTATTTT. Full variable domain (rest looked up from reference TRBV5-4 and TRBJ2-3): ETGVTQSPTHLIKTRGQQVTLRCSSQSGHNTVSWYQQALGQGPQFIFQYYREEENGRGNFPPRFSGLQFPNYSSELNVNALELDDSALYLCASSRPGAGTDTQYFGPGTRLTVL.

The chain employs TRBV28 and TRBJ2-1, with D perhaps TRBD1 or TRBD2 (5 bases each). Germline V gene lookup returns CDR1 MDHEN and CDR2 SYDVKM. The CDR3 sequence is 13 residues long. V lost 5 bases to trimming and J lost 4 bases, with 9 bases between them. Here the CDR3 reads CASSPGPYNEQFF. CDR3 DNA sequence: TGTGCCAGCAGTCCGGGACCGTACAATGAGCAGTTCTTC.